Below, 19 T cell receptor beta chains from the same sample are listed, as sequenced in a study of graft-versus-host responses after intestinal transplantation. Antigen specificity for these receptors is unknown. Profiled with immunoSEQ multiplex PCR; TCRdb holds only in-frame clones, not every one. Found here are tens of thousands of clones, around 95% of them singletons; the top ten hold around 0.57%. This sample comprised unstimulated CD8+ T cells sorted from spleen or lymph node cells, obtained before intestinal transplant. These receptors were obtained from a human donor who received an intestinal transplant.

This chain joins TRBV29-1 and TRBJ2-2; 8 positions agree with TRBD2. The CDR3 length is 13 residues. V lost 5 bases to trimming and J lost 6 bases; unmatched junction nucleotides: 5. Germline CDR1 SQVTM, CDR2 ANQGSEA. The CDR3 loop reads CSVPGLGSGELFF. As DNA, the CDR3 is TGCAGCGTTCCGGGACTAGGGTCCGGGGAGCTGTTTTTT.

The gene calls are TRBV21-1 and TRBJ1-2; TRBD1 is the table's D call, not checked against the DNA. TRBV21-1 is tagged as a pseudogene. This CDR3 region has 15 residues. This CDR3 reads CASSTLGHRRNGYTF. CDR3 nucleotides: TGTGCCAGCAGCACCCTAGGACACCGAAGGAATGGCTACACCTTC.

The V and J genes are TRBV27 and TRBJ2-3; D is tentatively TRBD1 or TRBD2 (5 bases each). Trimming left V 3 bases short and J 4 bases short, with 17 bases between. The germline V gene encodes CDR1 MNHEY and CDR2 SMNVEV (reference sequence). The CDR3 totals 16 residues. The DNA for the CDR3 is TGTGCCAGCAGTTTTAGCGTCGGGGCTGTAGCAGATACGCAGTATTTT. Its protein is CASSFSVGAVADTQYF.

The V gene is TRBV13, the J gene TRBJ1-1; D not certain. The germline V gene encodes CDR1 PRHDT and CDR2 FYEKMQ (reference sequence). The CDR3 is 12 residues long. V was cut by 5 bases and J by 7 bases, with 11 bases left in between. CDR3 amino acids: CASSPSRNEAFF. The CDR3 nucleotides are TGTGCCAGCAGCCCGTCAAGGAATGAAGCTTTCTTT. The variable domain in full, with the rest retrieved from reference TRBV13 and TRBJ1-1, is AAGVIQSPRHLIKEKRETATLKCYPIPRHDTVYWYQQGPGQDPQFLISFYEKMQSDKGSIPDRFSAQQFSDYHSELNMSSLELGDSALYFCASSPSRNEAFFGQGTRLTVV.

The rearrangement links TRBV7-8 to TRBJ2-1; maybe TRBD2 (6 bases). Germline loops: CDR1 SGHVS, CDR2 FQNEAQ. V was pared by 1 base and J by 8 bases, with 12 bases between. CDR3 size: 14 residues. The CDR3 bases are TGTGCCAGCAGCTTAGTCCCGGGAGCGGATGAGCAGTTCTTC. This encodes CASSLVPGADEQFF.

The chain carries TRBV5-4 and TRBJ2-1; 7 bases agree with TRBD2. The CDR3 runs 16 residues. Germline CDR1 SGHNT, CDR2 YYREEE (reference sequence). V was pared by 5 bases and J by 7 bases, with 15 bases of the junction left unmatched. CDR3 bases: TGTGCCAGCAGATTCTCACCAGGACTAGGCCCGAATGAGCAGTTCTTC. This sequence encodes CASRFSPGLGPNEQFF.

CDR3 in amino acids: CASRDTDYNEQFF. DNA for the CDR3: TGTGCCAGCAGGGACACAGACTACAATGAGCAGTTCTTC. This chain connects TRBV28 to TRBJ2-1, with D possibly matching TRBD1 (5 bases). Germline V gives CDR1 MDHEN, CDR2 SYDVKM. The CDR3 totals 13 residues. Trimming removed 6 bases from V and 3 bases from J, with 9 bases in between.

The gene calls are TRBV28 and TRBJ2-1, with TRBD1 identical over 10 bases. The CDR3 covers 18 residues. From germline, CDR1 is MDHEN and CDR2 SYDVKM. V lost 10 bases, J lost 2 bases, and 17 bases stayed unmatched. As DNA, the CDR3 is TGTGCCACCACCCCGGGACAGGGGTTGGTCGATGCCTACAATGAGCAGTTCTTC. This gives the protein CATTPGQGLVDAYNEQFF. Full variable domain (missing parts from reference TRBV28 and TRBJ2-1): DVKVTQSSRYLVKRTGEKVFLECVQDMDHENMFWYRQDPGLGLRLIYFSYDVKMKEKGDIPEGYSVSREKKERFSLILESASTNQTSMYLCATTPGQGLVDAYNEQFFGPGTRLTVL.

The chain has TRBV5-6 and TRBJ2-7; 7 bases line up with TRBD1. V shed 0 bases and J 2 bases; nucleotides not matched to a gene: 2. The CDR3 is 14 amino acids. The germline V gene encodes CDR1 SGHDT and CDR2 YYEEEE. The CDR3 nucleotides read TGTGCCAGCAGCTTGGAAGGGGGCCCCTACGAGCAGTACTTC. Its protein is CASSLEGGPYEQYF. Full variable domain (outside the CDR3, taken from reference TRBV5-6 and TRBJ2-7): DAGVTQSPTHLIKTRGQQVTLRCSPKSGHDTVSWYQQALGQGPQFIFQYYEEEERQRGNFPDRFSGHQFPNYSSELNVNALLLGDSALYLCASSLEGGPYEQYFGPGTRLTVT.

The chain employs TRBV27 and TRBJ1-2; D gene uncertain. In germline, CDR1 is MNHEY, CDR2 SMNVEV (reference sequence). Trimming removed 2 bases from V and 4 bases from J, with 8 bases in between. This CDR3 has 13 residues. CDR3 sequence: CASSLEGGYGYTF. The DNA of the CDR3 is TGTGCCAGCAGTTTAGAGGGAGGCTATGGCTACACCTTC.

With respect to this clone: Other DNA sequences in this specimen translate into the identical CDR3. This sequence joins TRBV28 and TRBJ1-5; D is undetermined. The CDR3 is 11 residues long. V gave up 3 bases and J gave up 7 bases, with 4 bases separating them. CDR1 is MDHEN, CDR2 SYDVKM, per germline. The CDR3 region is CASSFSQPQHF. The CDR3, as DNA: TGTGCCAGCAGTTTCAGCCAGCCCCAGCATTTT.

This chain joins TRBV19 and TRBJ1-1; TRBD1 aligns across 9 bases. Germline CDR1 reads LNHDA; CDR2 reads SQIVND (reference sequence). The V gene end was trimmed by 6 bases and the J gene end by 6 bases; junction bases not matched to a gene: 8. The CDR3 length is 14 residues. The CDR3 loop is CASRRYRGLPEAFF. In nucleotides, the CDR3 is TGTGCCAGTAGACGCTACAGGGGGCTCCCTGAAGCTTTCTTT.

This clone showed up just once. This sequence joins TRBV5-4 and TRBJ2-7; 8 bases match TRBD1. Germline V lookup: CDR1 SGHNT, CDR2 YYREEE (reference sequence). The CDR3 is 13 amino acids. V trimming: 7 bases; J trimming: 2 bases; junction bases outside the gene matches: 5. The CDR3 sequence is CASGEGQAYEQYF. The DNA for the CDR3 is TGTGCCAGCGGTGAGGGACAGGCCTACGAGCAGTACTTC. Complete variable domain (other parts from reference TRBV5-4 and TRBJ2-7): ETGVTQSPTHLIKTRGQQVTLRCSSQSGHNTVSWYQQALGQGPQFIFQYYREEENGRGNFPPRFSGLQFPNYSSELNVNALELDDSALYLCASGEGQAYEQYFGPGTRLTVT.

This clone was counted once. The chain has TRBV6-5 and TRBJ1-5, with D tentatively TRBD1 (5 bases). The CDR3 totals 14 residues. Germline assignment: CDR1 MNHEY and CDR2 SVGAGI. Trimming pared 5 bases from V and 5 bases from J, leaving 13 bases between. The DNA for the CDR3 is TGTGCCAGCAGTACATCCGGGACCCATCAGCCCCAGCATTTT. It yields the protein CASSTSGTHQPQHF.

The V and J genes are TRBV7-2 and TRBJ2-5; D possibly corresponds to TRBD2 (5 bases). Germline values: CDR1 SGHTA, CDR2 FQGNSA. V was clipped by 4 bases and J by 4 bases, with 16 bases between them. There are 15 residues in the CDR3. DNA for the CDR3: TGTGCCAGCAGCTCGCGGGTGGCATGGGTAGAGACCCAGTACTTC. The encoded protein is CASSSRVAWVETQYF. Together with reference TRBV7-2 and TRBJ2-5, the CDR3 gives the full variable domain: GAGVSQSPSNKVTEKGKDVELRCDPISGHTALYWYRQSLGQGLEFLIYFQGNSAPDKSGLPSDRFSAERTGGSVSTLTIQRTQQEDSAVYLCASSSRVAWVETQYFGPGTRLLVL.

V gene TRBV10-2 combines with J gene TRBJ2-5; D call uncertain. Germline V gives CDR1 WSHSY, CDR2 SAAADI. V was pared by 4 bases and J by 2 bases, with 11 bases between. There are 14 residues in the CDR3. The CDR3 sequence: CASSVASSQETQYF. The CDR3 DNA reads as TGCGCCAGCAGTGTAGCCAGCAGTCAAGAGACCCAGTACTTC.

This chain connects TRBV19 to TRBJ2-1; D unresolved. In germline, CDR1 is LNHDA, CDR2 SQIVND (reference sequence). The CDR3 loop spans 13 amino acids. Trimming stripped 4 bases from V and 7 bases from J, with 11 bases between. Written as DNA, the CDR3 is TGTGCCAGTAGTACTTTCTCCGGTAATGAGCAGTTCTTC. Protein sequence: CASSTFSGNEQFF.

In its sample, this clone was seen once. The CDR3 is CARSLLDRTDTQYF. The CDR3 region has the DNA TGTGCCAGAAGCTTATTGGACAGAACAGATACGCAGTATTTT. The chain has TRBV5-3 and TRBJ2-3, with D perhaps TRBD1 (6 bases). TRBV5-3 is placed among ORFs of uncertain function. The V and J ends lost 2 bases and 3 bases respectively, with 10 bases between them. The CDR3 has 14 residues.

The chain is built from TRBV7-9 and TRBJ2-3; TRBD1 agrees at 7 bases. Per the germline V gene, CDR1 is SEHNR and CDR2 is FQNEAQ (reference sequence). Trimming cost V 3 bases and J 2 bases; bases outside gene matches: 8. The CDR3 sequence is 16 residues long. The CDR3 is CASSFLQGTDTDTQYF. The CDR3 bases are TGTGCCAGCAGCTTTCTACAGGGGACCGACACAGATACGCAGTATTTT. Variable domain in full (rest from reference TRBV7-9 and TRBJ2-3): DTGVSQNPRHKITKRGQNVTFRCDPISEHNRLYWYRQTLGQGPEFLTYFQNEAQLEKSRLLSDRFSAERPKGSFSTLEIQRTEQGDSAMYLCASSFLQGTDTDTQYFGPGTRLTVL.